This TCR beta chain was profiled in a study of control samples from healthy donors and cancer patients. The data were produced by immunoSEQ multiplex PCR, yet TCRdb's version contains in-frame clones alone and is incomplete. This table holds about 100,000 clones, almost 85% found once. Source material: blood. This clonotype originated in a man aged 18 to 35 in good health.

CDR3 amino acids: CASSLSQTQETQYF. The CDR3, as DNA: TGTGCCAGCAGCTTATCACAGACCCAAGAGACCCAGTACTTC. This chain uses TRBV7-2 with TRBJ2-5; no firm D call. Germline assignment: CDR1 SGHTA and CDR2 FQGNSA. Trimming cost V 2 bases and J 1 base, with 8 bases left between them. The CDR3 totals 14 residues.